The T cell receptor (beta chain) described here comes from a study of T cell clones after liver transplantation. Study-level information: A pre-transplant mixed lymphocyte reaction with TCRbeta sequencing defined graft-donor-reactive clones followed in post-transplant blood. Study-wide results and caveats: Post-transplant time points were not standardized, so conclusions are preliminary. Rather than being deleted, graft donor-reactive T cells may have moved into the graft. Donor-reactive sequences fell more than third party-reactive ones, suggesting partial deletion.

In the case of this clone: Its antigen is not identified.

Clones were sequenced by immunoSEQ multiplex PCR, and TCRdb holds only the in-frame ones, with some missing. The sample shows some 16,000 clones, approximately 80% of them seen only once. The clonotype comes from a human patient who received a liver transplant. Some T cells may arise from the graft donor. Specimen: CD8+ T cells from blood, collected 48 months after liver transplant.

The CDR3: CASRPPFGGGVSTDTQYF. The CDR3, as DNA: TGTGCCAGCAGACCTCCTTTTGGCGGGGGGGTTAGCACAGATACGCAGTATTTT. This sequence joins TRBV7-2 and TRBJ2-3; 9 nucleotides match TRBD2. Germline V gene lookup returns CDR1 SGHTA and CDR2 FQGNSA. The CDR3 has 18 residues. Germline trimming cut 6 bases from V and 0 bases from J; bases unmatched to any gene: 13.